A single sample gave rise to the 15 T cell receptor beta chains below, sequenced in a study of CD8 T cells in ankylosing spondylitis. The study, taken as a whole, reports: The study identified a TCR beta motif of roughly eight highly homologous variants that appeared characteristic of ankylosing spondylitis blood.

Their recognized antigens are unknown. TCRdb used MiXCR to reprocess the 5' RACE reads, holding one entry per CDR3 protein. The sample yields about 750,000 distinct CDR3 sequences, around 20% seen once. Specimen: blood, either unsorted or a sorted T cell fraction (not recorded which). The receptors originated from a male donor with ankylosing spondylitis.

In this sample, this clonotype turned up a few times. The chain carries TRBV5-1 and TRBJ2-4; no reliable D call. The CDR3 runs to 14 residues. V was trimmed by 0 bases and J by 4 bases, leaving 8 bases between them. The germline V gene encodes CDR1 SGHRS and CDR2 YFSETQ. The CDR3 region has the DNA TGCGCCAGCAGCTTGGAGGGCTGGAAAAACATTCAGTACTTC. Protein: CASSLEGWKNIQYF.

The rearrangement uses TRBV14 and TRBJ2-7, with D possibly TRBD1 on 5 matching bases. There are 14 residues in the CDR3. CDR1 is SGHDN, CDR2 FVKESK, per germline. V lost 0 bases to trimming and J lost 2 bases, with 8 bases between them. The CDR3 loop reads CASSQEQVAYEQYF. CDR3 coding DNA: TGTGCCAGCAGCCAAGAACAGGTCGCCTACGAGCAGTACTTC.

This chain links TRBV28 with TRBJ2-3; D might be TRBD1 or TRBD2, each matching 5 bases. The CDR3 is 14 amino acids. Germline V CDR1 and CDR2: MDHEN, SYDVKM. Trimming removed 9 bases at V and 6 bases at J, with 19 bases between. In DNA, the CDR3 is TGTGCCAGTTCCTCAGGGACCCGGCCCGATACGCAGTATTTT. Translating gives CASSSGTRPDTQYF.

The chain carries TRBV5-6 and TRBJ1-1, with D tentatively TRBD1 (5 bases). CDR3 size: 14 residues. The V end was cut by 0 bases, the J end by 4 bases, with 10 bases between. Germline lookup yields CDR1 SGHDT and CDR2 YYEEEE. For the CDR3, the DNA is TGTGCCAGCAGCTTGGGCAGGGTACGCACTGAAGCTTTCTTT. Translated: CASSLGRVRTEAFF.

The gene calls are TRBV5-1 and TRBJ1-1; tentatively, D is TRBD1 (5 bases). With 0 bases removed from V and 4 bases from J, the gap between germline ends came to 13 bases. Per the germline V gene, CDR1 is SGHRS and CDR2 is YFSETQ. The CDR3 runs to 15 residues. This CDR3 is CASSLENPGGTEAFF. CDR3 bases: TGCGCCAGCAGCTTGGAAAACCCGGGGGGCACTGAAGCTTTCTTT.

This clonotype was picked up many times. The J gene is TRBJ1-1, the V gene TRBV2; no clear D gene. V was shortened by 5 bases and J by 1 base, with 8 bases between the two germline ends. CDR1 is SNHLY, CDR2 FYNNEI, per germline. The length of the CDR3 is 13 residues. CDR3 sequence reads: CASSTTGNTEAFF. In DNA, the CDR3 is TGTGCCAGCAGTACCACTGGGAACACTGAAGCTTTCTTT.

This rearrangement joins TRBV5-1 to TRBJ1-1, with unresolved D. Trimming removed 1 base from V and 1 base from J, with 5 bases in between. In germline, CDR1 is SGHRS, CDR2 YFSETQ. The CDR3 sequence is 13 residues long. DNA of the CDR3: TGCGCCAGCAGCTTGAATGAGAACACTGAAGCTTTCTTT. It yields the protein CASSLNENTEAFF.

The rearrangement joins TRBV3-1 to TRBJ2-5; perhaps TRBD2 as D (6 bases). Trimming removed 8 bases from V and 4 bases from J, with 14 bases in between. The germline V gene has CDR1 LGHDT and CDR2 YNNKEL (reference sequence). The CDR3 has 13 amino acids. In DNA, the CDR3 is TGTGCCAGCGGATTTCTAGCGTCAGAGACCCAGTACTTC. Translated: CASGFLASETQYF.

J is TRBJ2-7 and V is TRBV7-8, with 8 bases that match TRBD1. CDR1 SGHVS and CDR2 FQNEAQ come from the germline V gene. V shed 5 bases, J shed 5 bases, and the junction held 8 bases outside the gene matches. There are 14 residues in the CDR3. CDR3 loop: CASSGGQGIDEQYF. The CDR3 DNA reads TGTGCCAGCAGCGGTGGACAGGGAATTGACGAGCAGTACTTC. Variable domain in full (rest from reference TRBV7-8 and TRBJ2-7): GAGVSQSPRYKVAKRGQDVALRCDPISGHVSLFWYQQALGQGPEFLTYFQNEAQLDKSGLPSDRFFAERPEGSVSTLKIQRTQQEDSAVYLCASSGGQGIDEQYFGPGTRLTVT.

V usage is TRBV28 and J usage is TRBJ1-2; a possible D gene is TRBD1 (6 bases). The CDR3 length is 15 residues. CDR1 is MDHEN, CDR2 SYDVKM, per germline. V dropped 6 bases and J dropped 3 bases, with 17 bases sitting between them. CDR3 in amino acids: CASRIGTRADYGYTF. The CDR3 nucleotides read TGTGCCAGCAGGATCGGGACAAGAGCTGACTATGGCTACACCTTC.

The chain has TRBV29-1 and TRBJ2-7; D is unresolved. Trimming removed 0 bases at V and 3 bases at J, with 9 bases between. The germline CDR1 and CDR2 sequences are SQVTM and ANQGSEA. The CDR3 contains 13 residues. The CDR3 DNA is TGCAGCGTTGAAGACGGAACCGGCTACGAGCAGTACTTC. Protein sequence: CSVEDGTGYEQYF.

This clonotype was detected a few times. This chain links TRBV13 with TRBJ1-6; TRBD1 matches at 8 bases. The length of the CDR3 is 15 residues. The germline CDR1 and CDR2 sequences are PRHDT and FYEKMQ (reference sequence). The ends lost 3 bases at V and 10 bases at J; junction bases unmatched: 8. CDR3 region: CASSFGTGWGSPLHF. CDR3 nucleotide sequence: TGTGCCAGCAGCTTCGGGACAGGTTGGGGGTCACCCCTCCACTTT. The full variable domain, in which reference TRBV13 and TRBJ1-6 provide the parts outside the CDR3, is AAGVIQSPRHLIKEKRETATLKCYPIPRHDTVYWYQQGPGQDPQFLISFYEKMQSDKGSIPDRFSAQQFSDYHSELNMSSLELGDSALYFCASSFGTGWGSPLHFGNGTRLTVT.

This clonotype was recorded a few times. The chain links TRBV29-1 to TRBJ2-3; 7 bases line up with TRBD2. V was pared by 8 bases and J by 1 base, with 6 bases of the junction left unmatched. The CDR3 is 13 residues long. Germline V CDR1 and CDR2: SQVTM, ANQGSEA. CDR3 DNA: TGCAGCTCTGGGGGGGACGGCACAGATACGCAGTATTTT. It codes for CSSGGDGTDTQYF.

The chain is built from TRBV3-1 and TRBJ2-1; the match to TRBD2 covers 7 bases. This CDR3 region has 16 residues. J gave up 6 bases and V 3 bases, and 11 bases lay outside the gene matches. Germline V gene sequence: CDR1 LGHDT, CDR2 YNNKEL (reference sequence). The DNA for the CDR3 is TGTGCCAGCAGCCATCCTAGACTAGCACGGGGCAATGAGCAGTTCTTC. Translation: CASSHPRLARGNEQFF.

The chain carries TRBV20-1 and TRBJ2-5; D is unresolved. V dropped 4 bases and J dropped 5 bases, with 11 bases sitting between them. Germline V gene lookup returns CDR1 DFQATT and CDR2 SNEGSKA (reference sequence). This CDR3 is built from 12 residues. The chain's CDR3 is CSAKSMAETQYF. Written as DNA, the CDR3 is TGCAGTGCTAAGTCTATGGCGGAGACCCAGTACTTC.